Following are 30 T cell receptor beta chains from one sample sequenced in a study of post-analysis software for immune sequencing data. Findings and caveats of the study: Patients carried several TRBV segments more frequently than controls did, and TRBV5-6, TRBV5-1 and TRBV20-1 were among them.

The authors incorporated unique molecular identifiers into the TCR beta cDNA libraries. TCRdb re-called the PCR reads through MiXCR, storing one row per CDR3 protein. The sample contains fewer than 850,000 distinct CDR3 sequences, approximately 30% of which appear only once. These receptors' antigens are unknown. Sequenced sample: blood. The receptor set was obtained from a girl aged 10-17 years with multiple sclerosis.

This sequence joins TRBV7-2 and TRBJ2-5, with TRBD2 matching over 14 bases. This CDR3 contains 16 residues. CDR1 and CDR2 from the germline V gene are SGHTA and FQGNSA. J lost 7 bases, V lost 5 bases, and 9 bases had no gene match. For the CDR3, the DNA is TGTGCCAGCAGCGAGGGACTAGCGGGGGCAAGGAGGACCCAGTACTTC. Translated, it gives CASSEGLAGARRTQYF.

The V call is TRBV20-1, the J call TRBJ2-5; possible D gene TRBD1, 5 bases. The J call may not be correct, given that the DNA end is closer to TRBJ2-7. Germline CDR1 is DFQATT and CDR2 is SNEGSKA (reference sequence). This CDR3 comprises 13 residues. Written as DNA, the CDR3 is TGCAGTGCCCCATGGCAGGGAAGCTACGAGCAGTACTTC. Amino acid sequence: CSAPWQGSYEQYF.

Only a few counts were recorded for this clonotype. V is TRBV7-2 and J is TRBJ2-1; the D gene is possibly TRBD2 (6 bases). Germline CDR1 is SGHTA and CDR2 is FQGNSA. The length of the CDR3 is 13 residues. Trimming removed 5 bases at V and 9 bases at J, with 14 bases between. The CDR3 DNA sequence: TGTGCCAGCAGCCGGGACTCGACGGGTGAGCAGTTCTTC. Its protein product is CASSRDSTGEQFF. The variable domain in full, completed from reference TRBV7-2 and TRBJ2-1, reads GAGVSQSPSNKVTEKGKDVELRCDPISGHTALYWYRQSLGQGLEFLIYFQGNSAPDKSGLPSDRFSAERTGGSVSTLTIQRTQQEDSAVYLCASSRDSTGEQFFGPGTRLTVL.

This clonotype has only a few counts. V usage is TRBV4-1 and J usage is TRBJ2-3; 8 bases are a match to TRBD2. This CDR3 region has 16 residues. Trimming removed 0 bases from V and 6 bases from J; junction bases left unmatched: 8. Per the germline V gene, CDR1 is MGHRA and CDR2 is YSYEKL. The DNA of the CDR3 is TGCGCCAGCAGCCAAGAGGACGCGGGGGGCGAGGATACGCAGTATTTT. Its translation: CASSQEDAGGEDTQYF.

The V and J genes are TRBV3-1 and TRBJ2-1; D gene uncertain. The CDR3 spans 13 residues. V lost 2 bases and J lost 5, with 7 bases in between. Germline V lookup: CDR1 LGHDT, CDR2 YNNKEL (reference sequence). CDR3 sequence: CASSQRTDNEQFF. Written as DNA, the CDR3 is TGTGCCAGCAGCCAACGGACGGACAATGAGCAGTTCTTC.

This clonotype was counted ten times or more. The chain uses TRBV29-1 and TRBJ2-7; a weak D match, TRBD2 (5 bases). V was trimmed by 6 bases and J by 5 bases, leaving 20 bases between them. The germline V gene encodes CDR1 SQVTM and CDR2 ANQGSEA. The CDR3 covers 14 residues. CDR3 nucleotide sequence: TGCAGCGTGGGCCGGGGTGTGTCTGCCCACGAGCAGTACTTC. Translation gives CSVGRGVSAHEQYF.

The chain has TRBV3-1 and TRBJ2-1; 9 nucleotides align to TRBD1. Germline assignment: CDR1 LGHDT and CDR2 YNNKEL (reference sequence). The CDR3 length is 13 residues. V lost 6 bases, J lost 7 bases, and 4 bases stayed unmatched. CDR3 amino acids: CASRGTGINEQFF. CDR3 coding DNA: TGTGCCAGCAGGGGGACAGGGATTAATGAGCAGTTCTTC.

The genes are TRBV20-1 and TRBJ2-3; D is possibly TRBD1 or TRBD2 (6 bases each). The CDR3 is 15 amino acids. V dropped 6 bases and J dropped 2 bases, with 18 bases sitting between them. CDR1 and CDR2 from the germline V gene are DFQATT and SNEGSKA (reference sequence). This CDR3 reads CSARSLGGITDTQYF. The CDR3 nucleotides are TGCAGTGCCCGATCCCTAGGGGGGATCACAGATACGCAGTATTTT.

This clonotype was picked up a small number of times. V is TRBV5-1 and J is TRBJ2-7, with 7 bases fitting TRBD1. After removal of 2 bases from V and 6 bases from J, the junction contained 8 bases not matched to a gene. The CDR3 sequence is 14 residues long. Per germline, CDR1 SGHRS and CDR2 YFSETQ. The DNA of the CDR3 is TGCGCCAGCAGCTTTGGGCCGACAGGGAGCGAGCAGTACTTC. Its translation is CASSFGPTGSEQYF.

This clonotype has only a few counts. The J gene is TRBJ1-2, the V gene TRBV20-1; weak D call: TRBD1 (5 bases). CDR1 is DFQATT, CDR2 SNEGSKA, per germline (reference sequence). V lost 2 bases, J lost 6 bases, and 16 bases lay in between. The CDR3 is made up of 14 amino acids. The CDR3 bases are TGCAGTGCTAGATCTCATGTGGGGCGCGATGGCTACACCTTC. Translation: CSARSHVGRDGYTF.

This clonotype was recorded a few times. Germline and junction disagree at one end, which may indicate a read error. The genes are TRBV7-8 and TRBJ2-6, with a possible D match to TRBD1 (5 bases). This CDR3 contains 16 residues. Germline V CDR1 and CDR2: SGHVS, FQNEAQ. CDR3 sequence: CASSFQTLPGANALTF. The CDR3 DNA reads TGTGCCAGCAGCTTCCAGACCTTGCCTGGGGCCAACGCCCTGACTTTC.

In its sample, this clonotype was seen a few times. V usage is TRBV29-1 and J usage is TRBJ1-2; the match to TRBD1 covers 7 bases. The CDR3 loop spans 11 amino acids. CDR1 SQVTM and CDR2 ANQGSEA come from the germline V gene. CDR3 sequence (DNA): TGCAGTGGTACAGGGGACTATGGCTACACCTTC. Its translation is CSGTGDYGYTF.

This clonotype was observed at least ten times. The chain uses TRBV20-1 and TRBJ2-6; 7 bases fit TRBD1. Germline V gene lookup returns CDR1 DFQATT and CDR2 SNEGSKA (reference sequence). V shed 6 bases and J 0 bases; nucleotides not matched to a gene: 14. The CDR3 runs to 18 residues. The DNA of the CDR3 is TGCAGTGCCCGGAAGACCGGGACAGCCTTCTCTGGGGCCAACGTCCTGACTTTC. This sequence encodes CSARKTGTAFSGANVLTF.

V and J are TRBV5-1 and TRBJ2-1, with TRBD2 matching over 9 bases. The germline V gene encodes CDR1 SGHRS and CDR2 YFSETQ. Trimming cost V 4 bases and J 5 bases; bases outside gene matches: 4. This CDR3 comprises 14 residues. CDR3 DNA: TGCGCCAGCAGCGCGGGGGGGCCCCACAATGAGCAGTTCTTC. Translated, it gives CASSAGGPHNEQFF.

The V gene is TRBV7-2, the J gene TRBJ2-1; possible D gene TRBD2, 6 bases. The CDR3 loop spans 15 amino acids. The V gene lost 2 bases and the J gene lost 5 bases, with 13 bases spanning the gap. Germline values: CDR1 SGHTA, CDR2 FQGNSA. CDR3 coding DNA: TGTGCCAGCAGCTTACGTACTAGCCCAAACAATGAGCAGTTCTTC. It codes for CASSLRTSPNNEQFF.

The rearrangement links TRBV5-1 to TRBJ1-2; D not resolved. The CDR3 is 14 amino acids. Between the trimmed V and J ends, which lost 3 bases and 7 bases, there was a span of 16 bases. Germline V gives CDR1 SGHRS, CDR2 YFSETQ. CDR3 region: CASSSSAGSGGYTF. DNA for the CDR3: TGCGCCAGCAGCTCCTCTGCGGGATCCGGTGGCTACACCTTC.

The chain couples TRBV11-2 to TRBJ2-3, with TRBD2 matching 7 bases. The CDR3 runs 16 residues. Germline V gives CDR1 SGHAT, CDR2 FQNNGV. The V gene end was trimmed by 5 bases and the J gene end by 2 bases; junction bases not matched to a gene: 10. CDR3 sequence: CASSPKRGGVTDTQYF. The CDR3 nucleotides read TGTGCCAGCAGCCCCAAGCGGGGAGGAGTCACAGATACGCAGTATTTT.

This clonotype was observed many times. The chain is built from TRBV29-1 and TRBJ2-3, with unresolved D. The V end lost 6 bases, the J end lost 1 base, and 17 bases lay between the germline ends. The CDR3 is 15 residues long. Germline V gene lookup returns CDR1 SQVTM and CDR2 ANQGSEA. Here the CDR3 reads CSVGARGHGTDTQYF. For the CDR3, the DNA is TGCAGCGTCGGCGCCCGAGGTCACGGCACAGATACGCAGTATTTT.

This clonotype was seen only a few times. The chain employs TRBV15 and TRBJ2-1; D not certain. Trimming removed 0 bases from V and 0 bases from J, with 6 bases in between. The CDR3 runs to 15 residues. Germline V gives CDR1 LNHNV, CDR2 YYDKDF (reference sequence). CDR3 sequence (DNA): TGTGCCACCAGCAGAGATCTGAGCTCCTACAATGAGCAGTTCTTC. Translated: CATSRDLSSYNEQFF.

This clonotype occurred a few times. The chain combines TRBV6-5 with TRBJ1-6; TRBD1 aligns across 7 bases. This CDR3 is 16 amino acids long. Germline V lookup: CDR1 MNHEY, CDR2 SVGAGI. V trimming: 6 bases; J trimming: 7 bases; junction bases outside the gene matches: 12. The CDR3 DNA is TGTGCCAGCAGGCCCCCGGGACAGCACCTAAATTCACCCCTCCACTTT. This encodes CASRPPGQHLNSPLHF.

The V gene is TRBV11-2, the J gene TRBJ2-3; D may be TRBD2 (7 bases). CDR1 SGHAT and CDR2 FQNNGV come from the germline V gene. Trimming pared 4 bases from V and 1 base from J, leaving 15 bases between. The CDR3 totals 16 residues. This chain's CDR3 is CASSYTAGAGTDTQYF. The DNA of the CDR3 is TGTGCCAGCAGCTACACCGCGGGGGCTGGCACAGATACGCAGTATTTT.

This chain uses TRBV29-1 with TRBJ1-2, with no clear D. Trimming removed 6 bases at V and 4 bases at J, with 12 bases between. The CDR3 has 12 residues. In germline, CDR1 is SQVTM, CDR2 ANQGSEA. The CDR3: CSVAESPYGYTF. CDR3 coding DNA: TGCAGCGTCGCGGAAAGCCCCTATGGCTACACCTTC.

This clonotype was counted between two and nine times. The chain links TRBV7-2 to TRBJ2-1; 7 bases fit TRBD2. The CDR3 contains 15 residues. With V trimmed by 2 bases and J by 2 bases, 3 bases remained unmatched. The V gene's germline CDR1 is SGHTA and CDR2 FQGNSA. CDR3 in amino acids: CASSLQLAPYNEQFF. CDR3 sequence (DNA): TGTGCCAGCAGCTTACAACTAGCGCCCTACAATGAGCAGTTCTTC.

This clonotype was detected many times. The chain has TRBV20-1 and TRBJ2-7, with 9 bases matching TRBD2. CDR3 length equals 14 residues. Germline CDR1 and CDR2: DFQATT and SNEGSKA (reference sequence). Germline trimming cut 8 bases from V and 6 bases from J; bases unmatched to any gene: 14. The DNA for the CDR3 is TGCAGTTGTCCCGCGGGGGGGATTAAGGTCGAGCAGTACTTC. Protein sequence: CSCPAGGIKVEQYF.

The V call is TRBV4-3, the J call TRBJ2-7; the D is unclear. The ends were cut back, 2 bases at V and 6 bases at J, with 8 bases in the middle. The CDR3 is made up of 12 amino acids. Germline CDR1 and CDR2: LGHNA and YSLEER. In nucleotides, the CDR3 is TGCGCCAGCAGCCAACGGTGGGGCGAGCAGTACTTC. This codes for CASSQRWGEQYF.

The CDR3 bases are TGTGCCAGCAGCTTTTGGCAGGGCAAGGTGAACACTGAAGCTTTCTTT. Translated: CASSFWQGKVNTEAFF. The chain recombines TRBV7-6 with TRBJ1-1; D perhaps matches TRBD1 (5 bases). The CDR3 has 16 amino acids. The V end lost 3 bases, the J end lost 0 bases, and 14 bases lay between the germline ends. Germline-derived CDR1 and CDR2 are SGHVS and FNYEAQ.

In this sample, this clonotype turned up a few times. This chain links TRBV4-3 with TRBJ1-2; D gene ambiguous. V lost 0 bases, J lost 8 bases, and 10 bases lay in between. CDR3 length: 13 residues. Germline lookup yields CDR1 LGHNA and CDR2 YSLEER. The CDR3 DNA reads TGCGCCAGCAGCCAAGAAGCAGGCTTAGGCTACACCTTC. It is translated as CASSQEAGLGYTF.

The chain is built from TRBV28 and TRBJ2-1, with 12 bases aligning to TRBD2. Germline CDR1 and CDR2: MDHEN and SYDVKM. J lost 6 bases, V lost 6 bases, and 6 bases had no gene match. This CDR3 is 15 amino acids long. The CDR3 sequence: CASRQTSGRGNEQFF. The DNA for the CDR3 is TGTGCCAGCAGACAGACTAGCGGGAGAGGCAATGAGCAGTTCTTC.

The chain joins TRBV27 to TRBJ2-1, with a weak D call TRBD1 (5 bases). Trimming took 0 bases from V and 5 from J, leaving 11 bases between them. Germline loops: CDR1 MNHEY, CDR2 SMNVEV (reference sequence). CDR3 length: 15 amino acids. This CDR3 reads CASSLSAAGNNEQFF. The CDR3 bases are TGTGCCAGCAGTTTATCGGCAGCAGGGAACAATGAGCAGTTCTTC.

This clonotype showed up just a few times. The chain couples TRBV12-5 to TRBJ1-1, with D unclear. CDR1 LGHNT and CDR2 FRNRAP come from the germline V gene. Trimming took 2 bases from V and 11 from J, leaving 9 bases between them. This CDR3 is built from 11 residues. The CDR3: CASGLSGYAFF. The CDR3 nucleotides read TGTGCTAGTGGTTTGAGTGGATACGCTTTCTTT.